The entry below gives a single TCR beta chain sequence along with its context. This clone was seen a few times. Its antigen specificity is not known. Within one base of it there is no much larger clone, and no base qualities were kept. This sample was taken from a study of PD-1 blockade in classical Hodgkin lymphoma (dated by TCRdb to the early 2020s). In terms of the full investigation: Nivolumab dosing was 3 mg/kg intravenously every 2 weeks, continuing until either disease progression or unacceptable toxicity. To define a peripheral blood immune signature of response to PD-1 blockade in classical Hodgkin lymphoma, the study combined TCR beta sequencing with CyTOF. The research as a whole found: The study covered only a single clinical trial cohort, and the causes of the repertoire differences, possibly disease activity or prior therapy, were still not defined. Diversity was lower in patients who began nivolumab less than 1 year after ASCT, so these patients were left out of later analyses to avoid confounding by immune reconstitution. Baseline TCR diversity was reported as lower in newly diagnosed patients than in healthy donors, and lower still in relapsed/refractory patients. By C4D1, a significant rise was seen in CD4+ TCR diversity but not in CD8+ TCR diversity (p=0.0027 vs p=0.16), and the rise was most apparent among complete responders (p=0.02). Trial patients achieving complete response had baseline diversity similar to newly diagnosed patients, whereas partial responders and progressors had significantly lower diversity.

Per the publication, the time point label means: cycle 1 day 1 (C1D1), immediately before nivolumab initiation. Every trial patient had relapsed following autologous stem cell transplantation, and prior brentuximab vedotin exposure was what differed among cohorts A, B and C. The trial cohort comprised some 60 patients with relapsed/refractory classical Hodgkin lymphoma whose best overall responses were complete response, partial response or progressive disease. In the multi-cohort phase II CheckMate 205 trial, trial patients received single-agent nivolumab. An independent review committee assessed best overall response using the 2007 International Working Group response criteria. Trial PBMCs were obtained immediately prior to nivolumab initiation (C1D1) and on therapy at cycle 2 day 1 and cycle 4 day 1. Peripheral blood was collected in 8 mL Vacutainer Cell Preparation Tubes, from which PBMCs were isolated by centrifugation and then cryopreserved.

Sequences MGHRA (CDR1) and YSYEKL (CDR2) are obtained from the germline V gene. The CDR3 goes from the cysteine to the phenylalanine over 15 residues. Of the read, only the CDR3 DNA is kept; its 45 bases are in frame from base 1. Ends trimmed: V by 2 bases, J by 2 bases; bases unmatched to a gene: 5. Genomic DNA was isolated using the Qiagen DNeasy kit from unsorted PBMCs as well as from negatively selected CD4+ and CD8+ fractions. TCR beta CDR3 regions were subjected to amplification by immunoSEQ multiplex PCR with primers that anneal to V and J segments. A synthetic immune receptor repertoire was used to minimize amplification bias, and any residual bias was removed computationally once sequencing was done. Under the source paper's analysis protocol: Custom Python scripts were used to quantify repertoire diversity as the Shannon entropy index. Unsorted, CD4+ and CD8+ repertoires were analyzed separately, except for combined analyses in which CD4+ and CD8+ sequences were merged in silico. A clone was considered expanded if an increase in frequency of at least 2-fold after treatment relative to C1D1 was found, and a pseudocount of 0.5 was applied to clones undetected at baseline. Singleton clones were defined as clones with 0 or 1 copy at C1D1, and non-singleton clones were defined as clones with 2 or more copies. Clones expanded in unsorted samples were annotated as CD4+, CD8+ or unknown by matching protein sequences in sorted samples from the same patient. Wilcoxon tests on paired samples were used to test diversity changes from C1D1 to C4D1. The table comes from immuneACCESS by way of TCRdb, which keeps in-frame sequences with V and J called. Part of the clones is missing from these tables; in studies checked, under half for an unresolved V gene and the rest for unknown reasons. D and trimming were read from the DNA, whereas the V and J calls and clone size are those reported in that table. This sample lists tens of thousands of clones; over 60% were detected once. 20% to 25% of the sample comes from the top ten.

This specimen consisted of peripheral blood mononuclear cells (PBMCs), obtained at baseline. The chain is assembled from TRBV4-1 and TRBJ1-2; TRBD1 aligns with 7 central bases. The origin of this receptor is a human donor with classical Hodgkin lymphoma. At the DNA level, the sequence is TGCGCCAGCAGCCAATATGAGGGGGCGAACTATGGCTACACCTTC. The resulting protein is CASSQYEGANYGYTF.